These 9 T cell receptor beta chains were sequenced from one sample in a study of cytomegalovirus exposure and HLA in healthy donors. The PCR had 60 Vbeta and 13 Jbeta primers. Measured with immunoSEQ multiplex PCR; TCRdb has only the in-frame clones, and not every one. The sample has 100,000 to 150,000 clones; 65% to 75% are singletons. The sample consisted of PBMCs. The origin of the receptors is a man aged 35 to 55 in good health and CMV-seropositive.

This clone was seen a few times. The J gene is TRBJ2-1, the V gene TRBV7-9; 13 bases agree with TRBD2. The J segment lost 3 bases and the V segment lost 4 bases, leaving 12 bases of the junction unmatched. Germline V gene lookup returns CDR1 SEHNR and CDR2 FQNEAQ (reference sequence). The CDR3 runs to 19 residues. In nucleotides, the CDR3 is TGTGCCAGCAGCTCGGATACTAGCGGGAGGGCCGGTTTCTACAATGAGCAGTTCTTC. Its protein is CASSSDTSGRAGFYNEQFF.

The chain links TRBV7-8 to TRBJ2-7; perhaps TRBD2 as D (6 bases). The CDR3 loop spans 14 amino acids. Trimming removed 5 bases at V and 6 bases at J, with 17 bases between. CDR1 is SGHVS, CDR2 FQNEAQ, per germline. This CDR3 is CASSPRDFLAEQYF. CDR3 nucleotides: TGTGCCAGCAGCCCCCGGGACTTTCTAGCCGAGCAGTACTTC.

This rearrangement joins TRBV7-6 to TRBJ1-2; possibly TRBD1 for D (6 bases). Germline V gene sequence: CDR1 SGHVS, CDR2 FNYEAQ. Trimming removed 5 bases at V and 3 bases at J, with 10 bases between. The CDR3 totals 13 residues. CDR3 amino acids: CASSPDRYYGYTF. In DNA form, the CDR3 reads TGTGCCAGCAGCCCCGACAGGTACTATGGCTACACCTTC.

The rearrangement links TRBV5-6 to TRBJ1-1, with a possible D match to TRBD1 (6 bases). V was shortened by 0 bases and J by 6 bases, with 9 bases between the two germline ends. The CDR3 length is 13 residues. Per the germline V gene, CDR1 is SGHDT and CDR2 is YYEEEE. The DNA for the CDR3 is TGTGCCAGCAGCTTGGACAGGGCGGCTGAAGCTTTCTTT. This translates into CASSLDRAAEAFF.

The chain combines TRBV6-4 with TRBJ2-2; TRBD2 aligns across 8 bases. CDR3 size: 16 residues. The V segment lost 4 bases and the J segment 0 bases; nucleotides outside the gene matches: 4. Germline V lookup: CDR1 MRHNA, CDR2 SNTAGT. The CDR3: CASSAAGGANTGELFF. CDR3 bases: TGTGCCAGCAGTGCGGCGGGGGGCGCGAACACCGGGGAGCTGTTTTTT.

V usage is TRBV14 and J usage is TRBJ2-7; D is unresolved. Germline V lookup: CDR1 SGHDN, CDR2 FVKESK. The V gene lost 3 bases and the J gene lost 5 bases, with 8 bases spanning the gap. The CDR3 runs 12 residues. Here the CDR3 reads CASSHASNEQYF. DNA for the CDR3: TGTGCCAGCAGCCACGCGTCAAACGAGCAGTACTTC.

This clone was seen a handful of times. The rearrangement links TRBV2 to TRBJ2-5; TRBD2 aligns across 8 bases. CDR1 is SNHLY and CDR2 is FYNNEI in the germline V gene. J gave up 5 bases and V 4 bases, and 9 bases lay outside the gene matches. The CDR3 covers 15 residues. CDR3 residues: CASSVSGTRTETQYF. The CDR3 DNA follows: TGTGCCAGCAGTGTCTCCGGGACTAGAACCGAGACCCAGTACTTC.

J is TRBJ2-7 and V is TRBV5-6; TRBD1 aligns across 11 bases. There are 16 residues in the CDR3. Per the germline V gene, CDR1 is SGHDT and CDR2 is YYEEEE. Losses at the gene ends were 0 bases for V and 1 base for J; bases not matched to a gene: 3. In DNA form, the CDR3 reads TGTGCCAGCAGCTTGGGGGGACAGGGGGTTTCCTACGAGCAGTACTTC. This codes for CASSLGGQGVSYEQYF. The whole variable domain, remainder taken from reference TRBV5-6 and TRBJ2-7, is DAGVTQSPTHLIKTRGQQVTLRCSPKSGHDTVSWYQQALGQGPQFIFQYYEEEERQRGNFPDRFSGHQFPNYSSELNVNALLLGDSALYLCASSLGGQGVSYEQYFGPGTRLTVT.

J is TRBJ1-3 and V is TRBV18, with 7 bases identical to TRBD1. The CDR3 covers 16 residues. V lost 6 bases, J lost 0 bases, and 8 bases stayed unmatched. The V gene's germline CDR1 is KGHSH and CDR2 LQKENI. The CDR3 sequence: CASSSGQTASGNTIYF. The CDR3 bases are TGTGCCAGCTCGTCGGGACAGACTGCCTCTGGAAACACCATATATTTT. Based on the CDR3 plus reference TRBV18 and TRBJ1-3, the full variable domain is NAGVMQNPRHLVRRRGQEARLRCSPMKGHSHVYWYRQLPEEGLKFMVYLQKENIIDESGMPKERFSAEFPKEGPSILRIQQVVRGDSAAYFCASSSGQTASGNTIYFGEGSWLTVV.